What follows are 22 T cell receptor beta chains derived from one specimen sequenced in a study of T cell responses to AZD1222 COVID-19 vaccine. The repertoire was sequenced with immunoSEQ multiplex PCR; TCRdb's copy has only in-frame clones and lacks some. The table has over 110,000 clones, roughly 91% seen once. Sequences were derived from peripheral blood, sampled on day 0 of AZD1222 vaccination. The receptors come from an adult in good health.

This clone was recorded once. The chain joins TRBV19 to TRBJ2-7; D unclear. In germline, CDR1 is LNHDA, CDR2 SQIVND (reference sequence). The CDR3 has 14 amino acids. V was trimmed by 8 bases and J by 0 bases, leaving 14 bases between them. CDR3 sequence reads: CASSLRAGSYEQYF. In nucleotides, the CDR3 is TGTGCCAGTTCCCTACGAGCAGGCTCCTACGAGCAGTACTTC. Full variable domain (rest looked up from reference TRBV19 and TRBJ2-7): DGGITQSPKYLFRKEGQNVTLSCEQNLNHDAMYWYRQDPGQGLRLIYYSQIVNDFQKGDIAEGYSVSREKKESFPLTVTSAQKNPTAFYLCASSLRAGSYEQYFGPGTRLTVT.

In this sample, this clone turned up a few times. The J gene is TRBJ2-7, the V gene TRBV5-1, with D maybe TRBD2 (5 bases). V was pared by 5 bases and J by 4 bases, with 13 bases between. Germline lookup yields CDR1 SGHRS and CDR2 YFSETQ. This CDR3 contains 13 residues. For the CDR3, the DNA is TGCGCCAGCAGTACAGCGGCCGGGTACGAGCAGTACTTC. Translated, it gives CASSTAAGYEQYF.

This sequence joins TRBV5-8 and TRBJ1-1, with TRBD1 matching 9 bases. Germline V gene sequence: CDR1 SGHTS, CDR2 YDEGEE. This CDR3 comprises 15 residues. The V and J ends lost 1 base and 1 base, in that order; junction bases with no gene match: 2. The CDR3 nucleotides read TGTGCCAGCAGCTTGACGGGACAGGGGAACACTGAAGCTTTCTTT. Its protein is CASSLTGQGNTEAFF.

The genes are TRBV7-6 and TRBJ2-6, with a weak D call TRBD2 (5 bases). This CDR3 has 16 residues. V lost 6 bases to trimming and J lost 0 bases, with 12 bases between them. Germline CDR1 SGHVS, CDR2 FNYEAQ. This chain's CDR3 is CASSSPGGSGANVLTF. CDR3 nucleotide sequence: TGTGCCAGCAGTTCCCCCGGAGGCTCTGGGGCCAACGTCCTGACTTTC.

The J gene is TRBJ2-7, the V gene TRBV7-8; 7 bases align to TRBD1. This CDR3 has 14 amino acids. Germline V CDR1 and CDR2: SGHVS, FQNEAQ. J lost 1 base, V lost 4 bases, and 4 bases had no gene match. As DNA, the CDR3 is TGTGCCAGCAGCTCACAGGGGCCTTCCTACGAGCAGTACTTC. Its protein product is CASSSQGPSYEQYF.

The CDR3 reads CASSSTGTTGELFF. Written as DNA, the CDR3 is TGTGCCAGCAGCTCGACAGGGACCACCGGGGAGCTGTTTTTT. This sequence joins TRBV6-2 or TRBV6-3 and TRBJ2-2; 7 bases map to TRBD1. The germline gives CDR1 MNHEY, CDR2 SVGEGT. CDR3 size: 14 residues. The J segment lost 4 bases and the V segment lost 6 bases, leaving 5 bases of the junction unmatched.

This chain connects TRBV10-2 to TRBJ2-1; a weak D match, TRBD2 (5 bases). With 4 bases removed from V and 5 bases from J, the gap between germline ends came to 15 bases. Germline CDR1 and CDR2: WSHSY and SAAADI. The CDR3 is made up of 15 amino acids. CDR3 region: CASSGRLRANNEQFF. CDR3 sequence (DNA): TGCGCCAGCAGTGGCCGACTGAGGGCCAACAATGAGCAGTTCTTC.

J is TRBJ2-3 and V is TRBV7-2, with 11 bases matching TRBD2. CDR3 length: 16 amino acids. Per germline, CDR1 SGHTA and CDR2 FQGNSA. With 2 bases clipped from V and 3 bases from J, the junction kept 4 bases outside the gene matches. CDR3 sequence reads: CASSLTSGSGTDTQYF. The CDR3 DNA follows: TGTGCCAGCAGCTTAACTAGCGGGAGTGGAACAGATACGCAGTATTTT.

The chain carries TRBV5-1 and TRBJ1-2, with D perhaps TRBD1 (6 bases). CDR3 length equals 15 residues. Per germline, CDR1 SGHRS and CDR2 YFSETQ. The ends were cut back, 0 bases at V and 7 bases at J, with 16 bases in the middle. The CDR3 region is CASSLEVQGMGGYTF. CDR3 bases: TGCGCCAGCAGCTTGGAGGTCCAGGGGATGGGTGGCTACACCTTC.

The chain links TRBV5-4 to TRBJ2-7; 14 bases agree with TRBD2. Losses at the gene ends were 3 bases for V and 6 bases for J; bases not matched to a gene: 17. Germline V gene data show CDR1 as SGHNT and CDR2 as YYREEE (reference sequence). This CDR3 is built from 19 residues. The CDR3 coding sequence is TGTGCCAGCAGCTATGGGACTAGCGGGAGTATAGCACTACTACGCGAGCAGTACTTC. Its protein is CASSYGTSGSIALLREQYF. Full variable domain (missing parts from reference TRBV5-4 and TRBJ2-7): ETGVTQSPTHLIKTRGQQVTLRCSSQSGHNTVSWYQQALGQGPQFIFQYYREEENGRGNFPPRFSGLQFPNYSSELNVNALELDDSALYLCASSYGTSGSIALLREQYFGPGTRLTVT.

The V gene is TRBV2, the J gene TRBJ1-2, with a tentative D call TRBD1 (5 bases). Looked up from germline, CDR1 is SNHLY and CDR2 is FYNNEI. Between the trimmed V and J ends, which lost 5 bases and 4 bases, there was a span of 20 bases. The CDR3 totals 16 residues. CDR3 coding DNA: TGTGCCAGCAGTCCGAGGGTAAGGGGTGGATTCTATGGCTACACCTTC. Its protein is CASSPRVRGGFYGYTF. The full variable domain, with the rest looked up from reference TRBV2 and TRBJ1-2, is EPEVTQTPSHQVTQMGQEVILRCVPISNHLYFYWYRQILGQKVEFLVSFYNNEISEKSEIFDDQFSVERPDGSNFTLKIRSTKLEDSAMYFCASSPRVRGGFYGYTFGSGTRLTVV.

The V and J genes are TRBV15 and TRBJ1-2; no clear D. Germline V CDR1 and CDR2: LNHNV, YYDKDF (reference sequence). V was cut by 5 bases and J by 5 bases, with 15 bases left in between. This CDR3 contains 14 residues. The CDR3 sequence is CATSPQRAGYGYTF. CDR3 DNA sequence: TGTGCCACCAGCCCCCAAAGGGCAGGTTATGGCTACACCTTC.

The chain employs TRBV6-2 or TRBV6-3 and TRBJ2-7, with a possible D match to TRBD1 (5 bases). CDR1 MNHEY and CDR2 SVGEGT come from the germline V gene. This CDR3 region has 13 residues. The germline V and J ends were trimmed by 5 bases and 2 bases, with 10 bases remaining between them. The CDR3 is CASSRGHAYEQYF. The CDR3, as DNA: TGTGCCAGCAGTCGAGGACACGCCTACGAGCAGTACTTC.

This rearrangement joins TRBV9 to TRBJ1-3; D is undetermined. Trimming left V 0 bases short and J 2 bases short, with 9 bases between. CDR1 and CDR2 (germline): SGDLS, YYNGEE. CDR3 length: 15 amino acids. CDR3: CASSVAGSPGNTIYF. In DNA, the CDR3 is TGTGCCAGCAGCGTAGCTGGCAGCCCTGGAAACACCATATATTTT.

The V call is TRBV5-1, the J call TRBJ1-2; D unresolved. The CDR3 has 21 amino acids. Germline assignment: CDR1 SGHRS and CDR2 YFSETQ. The V end was cut by 4 bases, the J end by 0 bases, with 31 bases between. CDR3 loop: CASSPWNGPDPLLLANYGYTF. CDR3 sequence (DNA): TGCGCCAGCAGCCCCTGGAATGGTCCGGATCCCCTTTTACTAGCTAACTATGGCTACACCTTC. Combining the CDR3 with reference TRBV5-1 and TRBJ1-2 gives the whole variable domain KAGVTQTPRYLIKTRGQQVTLSCSPISGHRSVSWYQQTPGQGLQFLFEYFSETQRNKGNFPGRFSGRQFSNSRSEMNVSTLELGDSALYLCASSPWNGPDPLLLANYGYTFGSGTRLTVV.

V gene TRBV2 combines with J gene TRBJ2-1; D not certain. Germline loops: CDR1 SNHLY, CDR2 FYNNEI. The CDR3 has 13 amino acids. Trimming removed 6 bases at V and 3 bases at J, with 9 bases between. CDR3 nucleotides: TGTGCCAGCAGAATGGGGTTCTACAATGAGCAGTTCTTC. It encodes CASRMGFYNEQFF.

This chain uses TRBV6-2 or TRBV6-3 with TRBJ2-7, with a weak D call TRBD2 (5 bases). The V gene's germline CDR1 is MNHEY and CDR2 SVGEGT. The germline V and J ends were trimmed by 5 bases and 6 bases, with 20 bases remaining between them. CDR3 length equals 15 residues. CDR3 region: CASSVPGWRAIEQYF. The CDR3 coding sequence is TGTGCCAGCAGTGTACCAGGATGGCGGGCTATCGAGCAGTACTTC.

The V call is TRBV5-1, the J call TRBJ2-5, with D maybe TRBD1 (6 bases). This CDR3 contains 15 residues. The ends were cut back, 4 bases at V and 3 bases at J, with 16 bases in the middle. Per germline, CDR1 SGHRS and CDR2 YFSETQ. This CDR3 reads CASSVRQDGEETQYF. The CDR3 DNA sequence: TGCGCCAGCAGCGTAAGACAGGATGGGGAAGAGACCCAGTACTTC.

The V gene is TRBV5-6, the J gene TRBJ1-2; 8 bases match TRBD1. The germline gives CDR1 SGHDT, CDR2 YYEEEE. This CDR3 spans 15 amino acids. V lost 0 bases to trimming and J lost 8 bases; unmatched junction nucleotides: 9. For the CDR3, the DNA is TGTGCCAGCAGCTTGGGACAGGGGAAGGATATAGGCTACACCTTC. Translating gives CASSLGQGKDIGYTF.

The chain employs TRBV7-8 and TRBJ1-6; D unclear. Between the trimmed V and J ends, which lost 2 bases and 7 bases, there was a span of 12 bases. This CDR3 spans 15 amino acids. Germline V gene lookup returns CDR1 SGHVS and CDR2 FQNEAQ. CDR3 sequence: CASSLRRLANSPLHF. The DNA of the CDR3 is TGTGCCAGCAGCTTAAGGAGGCTAGCGAATTCACCCCTCCACTTT. Based on the CDR3 plus reference TRBV7-8 and TRBJ1-6, the full variable domain is GAGVSQSPRYKVAKRGQDVALRCDPISGHVSLFWYQQALGQGPEFLTYFQNEAQLDKSGLPSDRFFAERPEGSVSTLKIQRTQQEDSAVYLCASSLRRLANSPLHFGNGTRLTVT.

V is TRBV19 and J is TRBJ2-6; the match to TRBD1 covers 9 bases. Looked up from germline, CDR1 is LNHDA and CDR2 is SQIVND (reference sequence). V shed 8 bases, J shed 0 bases, and the junction held 17 bases outside the gene matches. This CDR3 is built from 20 residues. The CDR3 loop reads CASALHATGGSRSGANVLTF. In nucleotides, the CDR3 is TGTGCCAGTGCACTCCATGCGACAGGGGGATCCCGCTCTGGGGCCAACGTCCTGACTTTC.

V usage is TRBV27 and J usage is TRBJ1-5; TRBD1 aligns across 10 bases. The V and J ends lost 5 bases and 0 bases, in that order; junction bases with no gene match: 4. The CDR3 covers 16 residues. Germline loops: CDR1 MNHEY, CDR2 SMNVEV (reference sequence). The CDR3 DNA sequence: TGTGCCAGCAGTCCATGGACAGGGGGTAGCAATCAGCCCCAGCATTTT. Translation: CASSPWTGGSNQPQHF.